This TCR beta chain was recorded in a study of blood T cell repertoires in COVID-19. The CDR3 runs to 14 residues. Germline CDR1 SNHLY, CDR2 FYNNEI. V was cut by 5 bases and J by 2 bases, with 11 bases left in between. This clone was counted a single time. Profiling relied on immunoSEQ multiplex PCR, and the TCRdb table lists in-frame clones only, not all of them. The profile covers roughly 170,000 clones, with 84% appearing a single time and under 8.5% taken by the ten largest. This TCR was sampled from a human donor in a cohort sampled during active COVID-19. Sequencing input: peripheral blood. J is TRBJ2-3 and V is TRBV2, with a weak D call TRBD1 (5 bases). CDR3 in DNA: TGTGCCAGCAGTAAGGACATAGACACAGATACGCAGTATTTT. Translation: CASSKDIDTDTQYF.